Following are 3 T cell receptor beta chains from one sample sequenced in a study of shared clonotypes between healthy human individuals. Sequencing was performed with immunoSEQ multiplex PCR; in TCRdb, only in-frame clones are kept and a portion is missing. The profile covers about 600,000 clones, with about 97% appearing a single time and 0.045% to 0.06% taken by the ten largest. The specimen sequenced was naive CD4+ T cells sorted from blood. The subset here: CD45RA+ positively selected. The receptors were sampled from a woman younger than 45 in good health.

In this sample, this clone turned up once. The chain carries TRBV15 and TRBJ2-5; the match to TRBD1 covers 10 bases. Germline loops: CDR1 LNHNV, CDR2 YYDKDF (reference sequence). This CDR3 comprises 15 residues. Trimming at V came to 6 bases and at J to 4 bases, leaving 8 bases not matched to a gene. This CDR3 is CATSSGRDRGETQYF. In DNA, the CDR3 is TGTGCCACCAGTTCAGGCCGGGACAGGGGAGAGACCCAGTACTTC.

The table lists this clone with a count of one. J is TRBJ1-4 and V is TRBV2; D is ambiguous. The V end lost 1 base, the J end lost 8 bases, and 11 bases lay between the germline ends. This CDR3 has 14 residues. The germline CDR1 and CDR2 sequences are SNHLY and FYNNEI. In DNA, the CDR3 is TGTGCCAGCAGTGAAGGTCCGGCGGGCGAAAAACTGTTTTTT. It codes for CASSEGPAGEKLFF.

CDR3 bases: TGTGCCAGCAGCCCATGGACTAGCGGAGATGAGCAGTTCTTC. It yields the protein CASSPWTSGDEQFF. This chain uses TRBV7-9 with TRBJ2-1, with TRBD2 matching over 10 bases. The length of the CDR3 is 14 residues. Germline lookup yields CDR1 SEHNR and CDR2 FQNEAQ (reference sequence). V was pared by 5 bases and J by 8 bases, with 6 bases of the junction left unmatched.